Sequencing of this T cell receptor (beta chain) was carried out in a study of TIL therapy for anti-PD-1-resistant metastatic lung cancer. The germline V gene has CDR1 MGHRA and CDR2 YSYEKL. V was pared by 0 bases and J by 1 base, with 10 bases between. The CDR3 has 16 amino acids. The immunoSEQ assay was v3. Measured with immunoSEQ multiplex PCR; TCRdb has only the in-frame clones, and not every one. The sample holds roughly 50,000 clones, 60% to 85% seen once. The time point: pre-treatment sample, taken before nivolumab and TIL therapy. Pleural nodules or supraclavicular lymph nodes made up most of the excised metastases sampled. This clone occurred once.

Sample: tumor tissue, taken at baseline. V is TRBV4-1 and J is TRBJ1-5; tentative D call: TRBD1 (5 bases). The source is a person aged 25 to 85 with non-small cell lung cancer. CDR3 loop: CASSQERTRSNQPQHF. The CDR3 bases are TGCGCCAGCAGCCAAGAAAGGACAAGGAGCAATCAGCCCCAGCATTTT.